The source of this TCR beta chain is a study of blood T cell repertoires in COVID-19. The data were produced by immunoSEQ multiplex PCR, yet TCRdb's version contains in-frame clones alone and is incomplete. The data contain some 200,000 clones, 70% to 90% of them seen just once; the ten biggest clones take up 9.8%. Deletions cut 7 bases from V and 4 bases from J, with 14 bases between. The CDR3 has 14 residues. Germline V gene sequence: CDR1 ENHRY, CDR2 SYGVKD. Material: peripheral blood. The chain employs TRBV10-3 and TRBJ2-4; the D gene is possibly TRBD1 (6 bases). The origin of this receptor is a woman of 80 years or more with acute or convalescent COVID-19. Written as DNA, the CDR3 is TGTGCCATCAATAATTCAGGGGATAAAAACATTCAGTACTTC. Translation gives CAINNSGDKNIQYF.